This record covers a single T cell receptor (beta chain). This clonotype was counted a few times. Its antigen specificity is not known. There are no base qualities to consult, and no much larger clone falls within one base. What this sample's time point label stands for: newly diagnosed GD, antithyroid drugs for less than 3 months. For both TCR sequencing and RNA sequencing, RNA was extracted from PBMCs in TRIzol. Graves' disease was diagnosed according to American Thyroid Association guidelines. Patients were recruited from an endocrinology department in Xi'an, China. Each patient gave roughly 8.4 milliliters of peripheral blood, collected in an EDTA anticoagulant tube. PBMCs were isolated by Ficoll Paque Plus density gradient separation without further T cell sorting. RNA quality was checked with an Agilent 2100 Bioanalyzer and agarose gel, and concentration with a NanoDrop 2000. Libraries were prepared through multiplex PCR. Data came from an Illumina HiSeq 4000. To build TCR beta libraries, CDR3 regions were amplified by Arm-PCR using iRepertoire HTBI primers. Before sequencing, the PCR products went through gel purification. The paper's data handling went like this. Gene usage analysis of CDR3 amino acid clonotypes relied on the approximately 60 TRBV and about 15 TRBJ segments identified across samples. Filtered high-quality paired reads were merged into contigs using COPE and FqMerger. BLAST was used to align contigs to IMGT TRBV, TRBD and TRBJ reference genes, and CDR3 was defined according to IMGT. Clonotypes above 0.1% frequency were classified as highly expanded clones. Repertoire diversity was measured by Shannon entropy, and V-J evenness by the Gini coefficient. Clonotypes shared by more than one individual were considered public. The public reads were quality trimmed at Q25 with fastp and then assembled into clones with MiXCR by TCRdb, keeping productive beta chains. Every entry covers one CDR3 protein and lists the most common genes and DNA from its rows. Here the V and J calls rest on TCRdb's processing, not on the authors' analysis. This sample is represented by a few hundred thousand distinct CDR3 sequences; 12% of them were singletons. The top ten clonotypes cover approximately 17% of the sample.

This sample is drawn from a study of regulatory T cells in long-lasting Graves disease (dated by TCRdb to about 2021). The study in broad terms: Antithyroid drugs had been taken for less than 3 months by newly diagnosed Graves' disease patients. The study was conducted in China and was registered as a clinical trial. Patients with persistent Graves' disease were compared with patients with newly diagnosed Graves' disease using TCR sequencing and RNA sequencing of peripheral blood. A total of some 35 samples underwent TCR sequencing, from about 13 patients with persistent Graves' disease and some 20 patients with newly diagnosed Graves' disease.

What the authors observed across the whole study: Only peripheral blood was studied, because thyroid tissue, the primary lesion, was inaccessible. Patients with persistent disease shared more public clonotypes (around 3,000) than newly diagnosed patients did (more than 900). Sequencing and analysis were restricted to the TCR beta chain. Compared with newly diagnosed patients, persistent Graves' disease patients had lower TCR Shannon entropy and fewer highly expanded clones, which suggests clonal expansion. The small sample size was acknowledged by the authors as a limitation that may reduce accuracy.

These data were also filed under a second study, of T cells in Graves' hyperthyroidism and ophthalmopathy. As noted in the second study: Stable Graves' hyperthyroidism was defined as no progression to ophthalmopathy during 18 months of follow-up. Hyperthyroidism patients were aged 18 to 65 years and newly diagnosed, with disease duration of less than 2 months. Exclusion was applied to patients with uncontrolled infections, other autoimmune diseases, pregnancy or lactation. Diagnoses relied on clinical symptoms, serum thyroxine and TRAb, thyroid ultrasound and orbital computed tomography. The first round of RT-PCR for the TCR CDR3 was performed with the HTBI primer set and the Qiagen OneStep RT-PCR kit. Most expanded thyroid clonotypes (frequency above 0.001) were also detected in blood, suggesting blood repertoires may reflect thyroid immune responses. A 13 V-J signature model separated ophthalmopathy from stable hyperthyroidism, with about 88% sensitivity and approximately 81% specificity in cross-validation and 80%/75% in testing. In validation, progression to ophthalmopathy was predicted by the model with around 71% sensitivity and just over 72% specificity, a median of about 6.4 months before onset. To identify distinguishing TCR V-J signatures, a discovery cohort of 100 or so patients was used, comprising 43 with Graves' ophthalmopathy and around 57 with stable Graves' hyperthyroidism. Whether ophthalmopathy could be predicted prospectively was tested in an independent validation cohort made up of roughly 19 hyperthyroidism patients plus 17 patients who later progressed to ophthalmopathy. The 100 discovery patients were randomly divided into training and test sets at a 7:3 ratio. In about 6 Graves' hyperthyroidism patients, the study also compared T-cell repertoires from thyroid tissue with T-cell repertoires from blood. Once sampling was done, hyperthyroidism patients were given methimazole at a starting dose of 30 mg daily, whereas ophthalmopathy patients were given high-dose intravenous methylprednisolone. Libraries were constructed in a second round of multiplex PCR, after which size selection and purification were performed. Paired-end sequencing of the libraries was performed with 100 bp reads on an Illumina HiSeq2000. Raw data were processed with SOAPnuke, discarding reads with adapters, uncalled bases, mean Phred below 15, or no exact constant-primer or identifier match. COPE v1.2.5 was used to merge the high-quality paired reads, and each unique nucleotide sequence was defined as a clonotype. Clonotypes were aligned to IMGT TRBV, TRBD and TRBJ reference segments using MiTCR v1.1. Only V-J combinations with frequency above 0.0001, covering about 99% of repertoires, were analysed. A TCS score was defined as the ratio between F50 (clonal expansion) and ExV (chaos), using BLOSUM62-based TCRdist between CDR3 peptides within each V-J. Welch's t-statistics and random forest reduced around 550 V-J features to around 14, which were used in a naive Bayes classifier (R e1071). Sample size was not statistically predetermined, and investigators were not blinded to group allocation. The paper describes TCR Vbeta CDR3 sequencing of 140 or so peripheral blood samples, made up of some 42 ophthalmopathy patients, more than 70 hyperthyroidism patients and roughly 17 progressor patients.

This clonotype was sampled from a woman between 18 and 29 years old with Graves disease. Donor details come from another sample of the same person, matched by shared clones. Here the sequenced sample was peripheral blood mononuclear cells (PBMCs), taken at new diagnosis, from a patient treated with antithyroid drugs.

CDR3 region: CASSQVEGDTIYF. The DNA sequence is TGCGCCAGCAGCCAAGTAGAGGGAGACACCATATATTTT. This sequence uses TRBV4-1 and TRBJ1-3; the D gene is not confidently resolved. The cysteine opens and the phenylalanine closes a CDR3 of 13 amino acids. The kept DNA is CDR3 alone, 39 bases in frame from the first base. V lost 1 base and J lost 8 bases; the stretch between them is 9 bases long. The germline V gene yields MGHRA for CDR1 and YSYEKL for CDR2.